This T cell receptor (beta chain) was identified in a study of blood T cells in healthy people across ages. Together with a sample-barcoded 5' primer, a J-beta primer mix was included in a second PCR lasting 7 to 11 cycles. TCRdb re-called the 5' RACE reads with MiXCR, one entry per CDR3 protein. Here the sample spans approximately 880,000 distinct CDR3 sequences, roughly 50% being singletons. This clonotype originated in a young man in good health. What was sequenced was blood.

The CDR3 region has the DNA TGTGCCAGTAGTGCCTCCGGGACTCTCCAGGATGAGCAGTTCTTC. The encoded protein is CASSASGTLQDEQFF. The V and J genes are TRBV19 and TRBJ2-1; the D gene is possibly TRBD2 (6 bases). Trimming stripped 5 bases from V and 8 bases from J, with 19 bases between. Germline lookup yields CDR1 LNHDA and CDR2 SQIVND (reference sequence). This CDR3 comprises 15 residues.